This T cell receptor beta chain was identified during a study of blood T cell repertoires in COVID-19. The CDR3 consists of 12 residues. Trimming stripped 4 bases from V and 2 bases from J, with 6 bases between. Assay used: immunoSEQ multiplex PCR; TCRdb lists only in-frame clones, some missing. The top ten hold under 0.85% of the sample, which has about 170,000 clones, 89% seen once. Participants, about 18 to 100 years old, spanned under 25 US areas. The study assigned cohorts using participant-reported clinical history. Either two negative PCRs, clearance, or symptom resolution qualified Cohort 3 donors as recovered.

This receptor was obtained from a woman aged 18-30 years who had recovered from COVID-19. The sequenced material came from PBMCs or T cells enriched from blood (not recorded which). This chain uses TRBV12-3 or TRBV12-4 with TRBJ2-7; no reliable D call. The CDR3 sequence is CASSWSAYEQYF. The CDR3 DNA sequence: TGTGCCAGCAGTTGGAGCGCCTACGAGCAGTACTTC.